Listed here are 18 T cell receptor beta chains from one sample, sequenced in a study of regulatory T cells in long-lasting Graves disease. Sequencing libraries for TCR beta were prepared with iRepertoire HTBI primers and Arm-PCR of CDR3 regions. TCRdb called the multiplex PCR reads again in MiXCR, with one record for every CDR3 protein. The profile shows 200,000 to 250,000 distinct CDR3 sequences, over 20% of them singletons. Time point reported: newly diagnosed GD, antithyroid drugs for less than 3 months. From PBMCs, RNA was extracted and then used to make the TCR library. The source material was peripheral blood mononuclear cells (PBMCs), sampled at new diagnosis, from a patient treated with antithyroid drugs. The origin of the receptors is a female donor with Graves disease.

In this sample, this clonotype turned up many times. The V call is TRBV12-3 or TRBV12-4, the J call TRBJ1-2; D is unresolved. This CDR3 is 13 amino acids long. V shed 3 bases and J shed 6 bases, with 11 bases lying between them. The CDR3 loop is CASSLSGFDGYTF. The CDR3 bases are TGTGCCAGCAGTTTGAGTGGATTCGATGGCTACACCTTC.

For this clonotype: A much larger clone is a single base away; this may be a read error. The CDR3 DNA follows: TGTGCCAGCAGTCACGGGTGGAGTAGGCGCACCGAGGAGCTGTTTTTT. Encoded protein: CASSHGWSRRTEELFF. The chain employs TRBV6-2 or TRBV6-3 and TRBJ2-2; D uncertain. Germline assignment: CDR1 MNHEY and CDR2 SVGEGT. This CDR3 has 16 residues.

Points on this clonotype: A far larger clone is just one base off, so this is likely a read error. The chain joins TRBV11-3 to TRBJ1-2, with TRBD1 matching 7 bases. With 4 bases clipped from V and 7 bases from J, the junction kept 9 bases outside the gene matches. In germline, CDR1 is SGHNT, CDR2 YENEEA. The CDR3 runs to 14 residues. CDR3 sequence reads: CASSSRDSKSGYTF. The CDR3 coding sequence is TGTGCCAGCAGCTCCCGGGACAGCAAGAGTGGCTACACCTTC.

As to this clonotype: This may be a read error, as it is one base from a much larger clone. This rearrangement joins TRBV28 to TRBJ1-1, with unresolved D. Trimming removed 4 bases at V and 0 bases at J, with 12 bases between. CDR3 size: 15 residues. In germline, CDR1 is MDHEN, CDR2 SYDVKM. The CDR3 region is CASSCESTMNTEAFF. Here the CDR3 DNA reads TGTGCCAGCAGTTGTGAATCTACCATGAACACTGAAGCTTTCTTT.

For this clonotype: Lacking the conserved final phenylalanine or tryptophan, this CDR3 likely reflects a read error. The J gene is TRBJ2-2, the V gene TRBV7-2, with D perhaps matching TRBD1 (5 bases). V dropped 2 bases and J dropped 4 bases, with 14 bases sitting between them. Germline V gives CDR1 SGHTA, CDR2 FQGNSA. CDR3 length equals 16 residues. Written as DNA, the CDR3 is TGTGCCAGCAGCTTACCCCCGTTGGGGCTCACCGGGGAGCTGTTTCTT. It specifies CASSLPPLGLTGELFL.

This clonotype has ten or more counts. The rearrangement uses TRBV2 and TRBJ2-7; 7 bases line up with TRBD2. This CDR3 is built from 15 residues. The V gene's germline CDR1 is SNHLY and CDR2 FYNNEI. With V trimmed by 5 bases and J by 3 bases, 10 bases remained unmatched. CDR3 in amino acids: CASSRGLGILYEQYF. The CDR3 DNA sequence: TGTGCCAGCAGTCGAGGACTAGGGATCCTCTACGAGCAGTACTTC. The variable domain in full, completed from reference TRBV2 and TRBJ2-7, reads EPEVTQTPSHQVTQMGQEVILRCVPISNHLYFYWYRQILGQKVEFLVSFYNNEISEKSEIFDDQFSVERPDGSNFTLKIRSTKLEDSAMYFCASSRGLGILYEQYFGPGTRLTVT.

In regard to this clonotype: One base separates it from a far larger clone, so it is likely a read error. This chain connects TRBV7-9 to TRBJ2-4; TRBD1 agrees at 8 bases. The length of the CDR3 is 14 residues. CDR1 SEHNR and CDR2 FQNEAQ come from the germline V gene (reference sequence). The CDR3, as DNA: TGTGCCAGCAGCCCCCAGGGGGCGAAGAACATTCGGTACTTC. Translated, it gives CASSPQGAKNIRYF.

This clonotype has a count of ten or more. The chain carries TRBV6-1 and TRBJ1-5; 10 nucleotides align to TRBD1. Germline V gene sequence: CDR1 MNHNS, CDR2 SASEGT. The trim removed 6 bases at V and 1 base at J, leaving 15 bases unmatched. This CDR3 is 19 amino acids long. Written as DNA, the CDR3 is TGTGCCAGCAGATTCGTTAGGACAGGGGGTAAAGGGAGCAATCAGCCCCAGCATTTT. This encodes CASRFVRTGGKGSNQPQHF.

Of note for this clonotype: A far bigger clonotype differs at one base, so this is likely a read error. The rearrangement joins TRBV6-2 or TRBV6-3 to TRBJ1-1; the D gene is possibly TRBD1 (6 bases). The CDR3 contains 12 residues. Germline CDR1 MNHEY, CDR2 SVGEGT. CDR3 region: CPSSQTGSEAFF. For the CDR3, the DNA is TGTCCCAGCAGTCAAACAGGGTCTGAAGCTTTCTTT.

The chain joins TRBV18 to TRBJ2-7; D is tentatively TRBD1 or TRBD2 (5 bases each). The V end was cut by 0 bases, the J end by 4 bases, with 10 bases between. CDR1 and CDR2 (germline): KGHSH, LQKENI. The CDR3 runs to 14 residues. In DNA form, the CDR3 reads TGTGCCAGCTCACCACCGGGACGGGAATACGAGCAGTACTTC. Its translation is CASSPPGREYEQYF. Full variable domain (rest looked up from reference TRBV18 and TRBJ2-7): NAGVMQNPRHLVRRRGQEARLRCSPMKGHSHVYWYRQLPEEGLKFMVYLQKENIIDESGMPKERFSAEFPKEGPSILRIQQVVRGDSAAYFCASSPPGREYEQYFGPGTRLTVT.

The J gene is TRBJ1-3, the V gene TRBV19; no clear D. The V gene lost 5 bases and the J gene lost 0 bases, with 11 bases spanning the gap. This CDR3 comprises 15 residues. CDR1 and CDR2 from the germline V gene are LNHDA and SQIVND (reference sequence). The CDR3 here is CASSPTINSGNTIYF. In DNA, the CDR3 is TGTGCCAGTAGTCCCACCATCAACTCTGGAAACACCATATATTTT.

In its sample, this clonotype was seen many times. V and J are TRBV6-2 or TRBV6-3 and TRBJ2-3; no clear D gene. Germline CDR1 is MNHEY and CDR2 is SVGEGT. V lost 0 bases, J lost 2 bases, and 12 bases lay in between. The length of the CDR3 is 16 residues. The CDR3 reads CASSYSGQRNTDTQYF. Here the CDR3 DNA reads TGTGCCAGCAGTTACTCAGGGCAGAGAAACACAGATACGCAGTATTTT.

This clonotype was picked up many times. This chain joins TRBV2 and TRBJ1-1; D remains unclear. Germline lookup yields CDR1 SNHLY and CDR2 FYNNEI. This CDR3 is 11 amino acids long. Trimming left V 4 bases short and J 5 bases short, with 5 bases between. The CDR3 sequence is CASSVRTEAFF. The CDR3 coding sequence is TGTGCCAGCAGTGTAAGGACTGAAGCTTTCTTT. The whole variable domain, filled in from reference TRBV2 and TRBJ1-1, reads EPEVTQTPSHQVTQMGQEVILRCVPISNHLYFYWYRQILGQKVEFLVSFYNNEISEKSEIFDDQFSVERPDGSNFTLKIRSTKLEDSAMYFCASSVRTEAFFGQGTRLTVV.

Remarks on this clonotype: This probably arose from a read error, given a far larger clone one base away. The V call is TRBV7-9, the J call TRBJ2-1; 9 bases match TRBD2. The CDR3 consists of 15 residues. CDR1 and CDR2 from the germline V gene are SEHNR and FQNEAQ (reference sequence). Germline trimming cut 5 bases from V and 10 bases from J; bases unmatched to any gene: 12. CDR3 sequence reads: CASSPPTSGTYEQFF. The CDR3 nucleotides are TGTGCCAGCAGCCCCCCGACTAGCGGTACCTACGAGCAGTTCTTC. The full variable domain, with the rest looked up from reference TRBV7-9 and TRBJ2-1, is DTGVSQNPRHKITKRGQNVTFRCDPISEHNRLYWYRQTLGQGPEFLTYFQNEAQLEKSRLLSDRFSAERPKGSFSTLEIQRTEQGDSAMYLCASSPPTSGTYEQFFGPGTRLTVL.

This clonotype appeared a few times. The likely explanation is a read error, given a far larger clone one base away. This chain joins TRBV7-3 and TRBJ2-1; D is unresolved. The germline V and J ends were trimmed by 2 bases and 4 bases, with 15 bases remaining between them. The CDR3 is 16 amino acids. CDR1 and CDR2 (germline): SGHTA, FQGTGA. CDR3 sequence (DNA): TGTGCCAGCAGCTTAGGTCGGGCAGTCGAGTACAATGAGCAGTTCTTC. The encoded protein is CASSLGRAVEYNEQFF.

In its sample, this clonotype was seen many times. The genes are TRBV6-1 and TRBJ2-7; perhaps TRBD2 as D (6 bases). This CDR3 region has 12 residues. Germline V lookup: CDR1 MNHNS, CDR2 SASEGT. The V gene lost 5 bases and the J gene lost 5 bases, with 10 bases spanning the gap. Written as DNA, the CDR3 is TGTGCCAGCAGTCCCCGGGGGAACGAGCAGTACTTC. Protein: CASSPRGNEQYF.

The chain has TRBV20-1 and TRBJ2-2, with TRBD1 matching over 7 bases. This CDR3 spans 16 amino acids. CDR1 is DFQATT, CDR2 SNEGSKA, per germline (reference sequence). V was pared by 0 bases and J by 3 bases, with 7 bases of the junction left unmatched. The CDR3 loop is CSARDPDRRHTGELFF. The DNA for the CDR3 is TGCAGTGCTAGAGATCCGGACAGGAGACACACCGGGGAGCTGTTTTTT.

This clonotype appeared many times. The rearrangement joins TRBV18 to TRBJ2-3, with a weak D call TRBD2 (6 bases). This CDR3 spans 14 amino acids. Germline-derived CDR1 and CDR2 are KGHSH and LQKENI. The V end was cut by 3 bases, the J end by 4 bases, with 11 bases between. The CDR3: CASSPLGGADTQYF. CDR3 sequence (DNA): TGTGCCAGCTCACCGTTGGGGGGAGCAGATACGCAGTATTTT.